The text below deals with one TCR beta chain. This sample is part of a study of blood T cell repertoires in COVID-19. Study information: Sources were T cells, B-cell-depleted T cells, or PBMCs; the material itself was cDNA or gDNA.

This CDR3 is built from 16 residues. CDR1 is LGHNA and CDR2 is YNFKEQ in the germline V gene. The V end was cut by 0 bases, the J end by 0 bases, with 9 bases between. Original analysis: Cell counts per sample came from amplifying reference gene primers. Produced via immunoSEQ multiplex PCR; TCRdb's table is partial and in-frame only. V, J and clone size derive from that table, while D and trimming were established from the DNA sequence. The table has about 85,000 clones, around 85% seen once. What was sequenced was peripheral blood. The receptor was isolated from a man between 60 and 75 years old with acute or convalescent COVID-19. This chain uses TRBV4-2 with TRBJ1-3; D gene ambiguous. The CDR3 protein is CASSQEHLPSGNTIYF. The CDR3 coding sequence is TGTGCCAGCAGCCAAGAGCACTTACCCTCTGGAAACACCATATATTTT.